A single sample gave rise to the 19 T cell receptor beta chains below, sequenced in a study of T cells after somatic rescue of genetic block. Generated by immunoSEQ multiplex PCR, the TCRdb table keeps only in-frame clones and is missing some. The sample has approximately 70,000 clones; roughly 93% are singletons. The sequenced material came from peripheral blood mononuclear cells (PBMCs). These receptors were obtained from a man younger than 45.

This rearrangement joins TRBV2 to TRBJ2-5, with 9 bases matching TRBD1. The germline V gene has CDR1 SNHLY and CDR2 FYNNEI. Trimming took 7 bases from V and 5 from J; bases not matched to a gene: 5. The CDR3 is made up of 13 amino acids. This CDR3 reads CASTQGARETQYF. CDR3 bases: TGTGCCAGCACACAGGGGGCACGGGAGACCCAGTACTTC.

The chain joins TRBV5-5 to TRBJ1-5, with D hard to call. Trimming took 2 bases from V and 1 from J, leaving 13 bases between them. The CDR3 is 16 amino acids. CDR1 and CDR2 (germline): SGHKS, YYEKEE (reference sequence). CDR3 region: CASSFSGSSSNQPQHF. CDR3 in DNA: TGTGCCAGCAGCTTTTCAGGATCATCAAGCAATCAGCCCCAGCATTTT.

V and J are TRBV6-6 and TRBJ2-1; TRBD2 matches 9 bases. Germline V gives CDR1 MNHNY, CDR2 SVGAGI (reference sequence). V shed 8 bases and J 0 bases; nucleotides not matched to a gene: 8. The CDR3 contains 16 residues. This chain's CDR3 is CASSLAGASSYNEQFF. DNA for the CDR3: TGTGCCAGCTCGTTAGCGGGAGCGAGCTCCTACAATGAGCAGTTCTTC.

The chain is built from TRBV18 and TRBJ1-5; D is ambiguous. This CDR3 has 14 residues. Deletions cut 5 bases from V and 7 bases from J, with 15 bases between. CDR1 KGHSH and CDR2 LQKENI come from the germline V gene. This CDR3 reads CASSGKREQQPQHF. In DNA, the CDR3 is TGTGCCAGCTCAGGGAAGAGGGAACAACAGCCCCAGCATTTT.

The V gene is TRBV18, the J gene TRBJ2-5; D unclear. V lost 2 bases and J lost 2, with 6 bases in between. Germline V gives CDR1 KGHSH, CDR2 LQKENI. CDR3 length: 13 residues. In DNA, the CDR3 is TGTGCCAGCTCACCAATGGGGCAAGAGACCCAGTACTTC. Its protein product is CASSPMGQETQYF.

The chain carries TRBV11-2 and TRBJ1-5; no clear D. CDR1 and CDR2 (germline): SGHAT, FQNNGV. This CDR3 is 15 amino acids long. Trimming took off 1 base at V and 3 bases at J, with 10 bases between the two ends. In DNA, the CDR3 is TGTGCCAGCAGCTTAGGGACCCAGCCCAATCAGCCCCAGCATTTT. Its protein is CASSLGTQPNQPQHF.

V is TRBV6-6 and J is TRBJ1-1, with 10 bases that match TRBD1. Germline trimming cut 6 bases from V and 11 bases from J; bases unmatched to any gene: 15. The CDR3 covers 15 residues. CDR1 and CDR2 from the germline V gene are MNHNY and SVGAGI (reference sequence). In DNA form, the CDR3 reads TGTGCCAGCAGACCTTTGACAGGGGGCATAAGTAGCGCTTTCTTT. It translates to CASRPLTGGISSAFF.

The chain carries TRBV2 and TRBJ2-7; 11 bases align to TRBD1. Looked up from germline, CDR1 is SNHLY and CDR2 is FYNNEI. V shed 9 bases and J 6 bases; nucleotides not matched to a gene: 1. There are 11 residues in the CDR3. The CDR3 reads CARGQGVEQYF. As DNA, the CDR3 is TGTGCCAGGGGACAGGGGGTCGAGCAGTACTTC. Full variable domain (remainder filled in from reference TRBV2 and TRBJ2-7): EPEVTQTPSHQVTQMGQEVILRCVPISNHLYFYWYRQILGQKVEFLVSFYNNEISEKSEIFDDQFSVERPDGSNFTLKIRSTKLEDSAMYFCARGQGVEQYFGPGTRLTVT.

The rearrangement joins TRBV6-1 to TRBJ2-2, with TRBD2 identical over 11 bases. Germline V gene lookup returns CDR1 MNHNS and CDR2 SASEGT. V lost 11 bases, J lost 3 bases, and 5 bases stayed unmatched. The length of the CDR3 is 14 residues. The CDR3 DNA reads TGTGCCGGGGTTAGCGGGGGGGACACCGGGGAGCTGTTTTTT. It translates to CAGVSGGDTGELFF.

This clone appeared once. The rearrangement links TRBV9 to TRBJ1-6; the D is unclear. The CDR3 length is 12 residues. From germline, CDR1 is SGDLS and CDR2 YYNGEE. V was pared by 7 bases and J by 5 bases, with 7 bases between. In DNA, the CDR3 is TGTGCCAGCCGCGGGAATAATTCACCCCTCCACTTT. Translation: CASRGNNSPLHF.

The chain combines TRBV2 with TRBJ2-2; D might be TRBD2 (5 bases). Germline assignment: CDR1 SNHLY and CDR2 FYNNEI. This CDR3 region has 15 residues. V lost 3 bases and J lost 6, with 14 bases in between. The CDR3 here is CASSEWLAGPGELFF. The CDR3 nucleotides read TGTGCCAGCAGTGAGTGGCTAGCTGGCCCCGGGGAGCTGTTTTTT.

The chain recombines TRBV7-9 with TRBJ1-6; D may be TRBD1 (5 bases). Looked up from germline, CDR1 is SEHNR and CDR2 is FQNEAQ (reference sequence). The CDR3 totals 13 residues. V shed 4 bases and J shed 13 bases, with 14 bases lying between them. This CDR3 is CASSSQGGWPLHF. The CDR3 DNA is TGTGCCAGCAGCTCCCAGGGAGGGTGGCCCCTCCACTTT.

The rearrangement joins TRBV6-6 to TRBJ1-2; the D is unclear. There are 15 residues in the CDR3. V lost 6 bases to trimming and J lost 0 bases, with 14 bases between them. Per germline, CDR1 MNHNY and CDR2 SVGAGI (reference sequence). DNA for the CDR3: TGTGCCAGCAGGACGATTAGGACTACTAACTATGGCTACACCTTC. Residues: CASRTIRTTNYGYTF.

This chain connects TRBV7-3 to TRBJ2-5, with D possibly TRBD2 on 7 matching bases. Germline V gene lookup returns CDR1 SGHTA and CDR2 FQGTGA. Trimming removed 4 bases from V and 4 bases from J, with 16 bases in between. CDR3 length: 15 amino acids. This chain's CDR3 is CASSSSGGQGETQYF. The CDR3 coding sequence is TGTGCCAGCAGCTCCTCGGGGGGCCAGGGAGAGACCCAGTACTTC.

The gene calls are TRBV15 and TRBJ2-7, with D unclear. The CDR3 runs to 19 residues. The V end lost 0 bases, the J end lost 2 bases, and 23 bases lay between the germline ends. Germline lookup yields CDR1 LNHNV and CDR2 YYDKDF (reference sequence). The CDR3, as DNA: TGTGCCACCAGCAGAGATTGGGAACCCGGCTTAGGATCTCCCTACGAGCAGTACTTC. Protein sequence: CATSRDWEPGLGSPYEQYF.

CDR3 protein: CASSLNREDEQFF. CDR3 bases: TGTGCCAGCAGCTTGAACAGGGAGGATGAGCAGTTCTTC. The genes are TRBV11-3 and TRBJ2-1, with D tentatively TRBD1 or TRBD2 (6 bases each). The CDR3 covers 13 residues. Trimming cost V 3 bases and J 8 bases, with 11 bases left between them. Germline CDR1 is SGHNT and CDR2 is YENEEA. Complete variable domain (other parts from reference TRBV11-3 and TRBJ2-1): EAGVVQSPRYKIIEKKQPVAFWCNPISGHNTLYWYLQNLGQGPELLIRYENEEAVDDSQLPKDRFSAERLKGVDSTLKIQPAELGDSAVYLCASSLNREDEQFFGPGTRLTVL.

J is TRBJ2-7 and V is TRBV30; D may correspond to TRBD1 or TRBD2 (5 bases each). This CDR3 is built from 13 residues. The germline V gene encodes CDR1 GTSNPN and CDR2 SVGIG (reference sequence). Deletions cut 2 bases from V and 6 bases from J, with 14 bases between. CDR3 sequence reads: CAWSLRGIFEQYF. CDR3 sequence (DNA): TGTGCCTGGAGTCTGAGGGGAATCTTCGAGCAGTACTTC.

The chain employs TRBV6-5 and TRBJ2-3; TRBD2 matches 8 bases. J lost 14 bases, V lost 5 bases, and 12 bases had no gene match. Germline CDR1 is MNHEY and CDR2 is SVGAGI. The CDR3 covers 13 residues. CDR3 DNA: TGTGCCAGCAGTCGTGAGGTTGGGACTAGTCTGTATTTT. This encodes CASSREVGTSLYF.

This sequence joins TRBV15 and TRBJ2-5, with 8 bases lining up with TRBD1. The end of the DNA fits TRBJ2-7 better, so the J call may be wrong. The germline gives CDR1 LNHNV, CDR2 YYDKDF (reference sequence). The CDR3 consists of 14 residues. CDR3 nucleotide sequence: TGTGCCACCTCCCGACAGGGGCCTTCCTACGAGCAGTACTTC. Protein product: CATSRQGPSYEQYF.